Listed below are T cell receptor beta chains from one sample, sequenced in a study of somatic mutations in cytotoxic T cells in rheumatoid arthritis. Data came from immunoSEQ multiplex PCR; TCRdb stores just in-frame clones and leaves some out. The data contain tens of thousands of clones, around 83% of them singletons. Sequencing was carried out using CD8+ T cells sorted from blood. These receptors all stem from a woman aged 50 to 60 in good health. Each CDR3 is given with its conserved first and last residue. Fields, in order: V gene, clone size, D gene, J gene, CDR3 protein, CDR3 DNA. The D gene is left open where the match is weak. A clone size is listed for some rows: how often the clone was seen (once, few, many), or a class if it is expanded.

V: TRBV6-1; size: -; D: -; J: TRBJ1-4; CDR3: CASSRTLEGEKLFF; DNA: TGTGCCAGCAGCCGGACCCTGGAGGGGGAAAAACTGTTTTTT
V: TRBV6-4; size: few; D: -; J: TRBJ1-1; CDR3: CASSDSPNTEAFF; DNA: TGTGCCAGCAGTGACAGCCCGAACACTGAAGCTTTCTTT
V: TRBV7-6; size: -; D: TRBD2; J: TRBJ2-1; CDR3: CASSPTSGGEQFF; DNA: TGTGCCAGCAGCCCGACTAGCGGGGGTGAGCAGTTCTTC
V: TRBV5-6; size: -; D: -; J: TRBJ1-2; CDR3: CASSLGLGYGYTF; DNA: TGTGCCAGCAGCTTGGGGTTGGGCTATGGCTACACCTTC
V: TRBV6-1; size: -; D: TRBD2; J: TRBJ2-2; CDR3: CASSVERGGIGELFF; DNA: TGTGCCAGCAGTGTCGAGCGGGGGGGCATCGGGGAGCTGTTTTTT
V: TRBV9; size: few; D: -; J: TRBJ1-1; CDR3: CASSVVSDKDTEAFF; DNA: TGTGCCAGCAGCGTAGTGTCAGACAAGGACACTGAAGCTTTCTTT
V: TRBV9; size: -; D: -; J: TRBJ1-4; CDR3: CASTPGGREKLFF; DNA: TGTGCCAGCACCCCCGGGGGTCGGGAAAAACTGTTTTTT
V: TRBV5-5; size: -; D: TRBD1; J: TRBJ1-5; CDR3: CASSVQDRGLQPQHF; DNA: TGTGCCAGCAGCGTCCAGGACAGGGGGCTTCAGCCCCAGCATTTT
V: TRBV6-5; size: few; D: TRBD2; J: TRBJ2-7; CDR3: CASSSSGWPGKQYF; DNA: TGTGCCAGCAGTTCTAGCGGGTGGCCAGGGAAGCAGTACTTC
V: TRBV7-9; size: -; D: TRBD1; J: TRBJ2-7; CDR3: CASSLGQGEFYEQYF; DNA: TGTGCCAGCAGCTTAGGACAGGGGGAGTTCTACGAGCAGTACTTC
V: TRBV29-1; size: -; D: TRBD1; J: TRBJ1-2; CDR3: CSVEEGGQGPYGYTF; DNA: TGCAGCGTTGAAGAAGGGGGACAGGGGCCCTATGGCTACACCTTC
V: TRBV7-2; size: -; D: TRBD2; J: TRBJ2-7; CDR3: CASSQGLAGYEQYF; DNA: TGTGCCAGCAGCCAGGGACTAGCGGGATACGAGCAGTACTTC
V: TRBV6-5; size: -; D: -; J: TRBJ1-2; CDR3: CASSSNRLGSNYGYTF; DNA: TGTGCCAGCAGTTCGAACCGACTAGGTTCTAACTATGGCTACACCTTC
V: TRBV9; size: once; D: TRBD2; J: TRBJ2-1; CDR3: CASSVGSGGSSYNEQFF; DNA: TGTGCCAGCAGCGTAGGGAGCGGGGGGAGCTCCTACAATGAGCAGTTCTTC
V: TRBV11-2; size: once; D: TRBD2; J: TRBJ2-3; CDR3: CASSLLSGAFADTQYF; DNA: TGTGCCAGCAGCTTACTTAGCGGGGCTTTCGCAGATACGCAGTATTTT
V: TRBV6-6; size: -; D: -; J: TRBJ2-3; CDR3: CASSVLRDTQYF; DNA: TGTGCCAGCAGCGTACTGAGGGATACGCAGTATTTT
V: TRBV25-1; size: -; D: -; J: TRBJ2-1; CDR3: CASSRGASTRDEQFF; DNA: TGTGCCAGCAGTCGGGGGGCCTCCACTAGGGATGAGCAGTTCTTC
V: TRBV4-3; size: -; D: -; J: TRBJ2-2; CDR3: CASSQDLLGTGELFF; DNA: TGCGCCAGCAGCCAAGATCTCCTCGGAACCGGGGAGCTGTTTTTT
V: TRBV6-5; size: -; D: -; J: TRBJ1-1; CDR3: CASSYGGGTEAFF; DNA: TGTGCCAGCAGTTACGGAGGGGGCACTGAAGCTTTCTTT
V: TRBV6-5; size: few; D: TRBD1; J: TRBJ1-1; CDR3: CASSTRTGWSTEAFF; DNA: TGTGCCAGCAGTACCAGGACAGGGTGGAGCACTGAAGCTTTCTTT
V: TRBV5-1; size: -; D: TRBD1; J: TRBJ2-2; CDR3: CASSLGQGVGITGELFF; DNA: TGCGCCAGCAGCTTGGGACAGGGGGTCGGGATCACCGGGGAGCTGTTTTTT
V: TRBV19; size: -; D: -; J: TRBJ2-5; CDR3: CATGHGLDLETQYF; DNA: TGTGCCACCGGCCATGGACTGGACTTAGAGACCCAGTACTTC
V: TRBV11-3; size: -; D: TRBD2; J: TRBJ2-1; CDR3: CASSLGSSGALNEQFF; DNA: TGTGCCAGCAGCTTAGGGTCTAGCGGGGCCCTCAATGAGCAGTTCTTC
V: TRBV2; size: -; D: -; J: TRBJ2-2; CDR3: CASSEGDSANTGELFF; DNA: TGTGCCAGCAGTGAAGGGGATTCCGCGAACACCGGGGAGCTGTTTTTT
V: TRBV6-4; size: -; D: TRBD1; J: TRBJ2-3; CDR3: CASSERSTGGDTQYF; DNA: TGTGCCAGCAGTGAAAGGAGTACAGGGGGCGATACGCAGTATTTT
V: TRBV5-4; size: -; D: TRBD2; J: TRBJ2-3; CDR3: CASSFHGGAIDTQYF; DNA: TGTGCCAGCAGCTTCCACGGGGGGGCCATAGATACGCAGTATTTT
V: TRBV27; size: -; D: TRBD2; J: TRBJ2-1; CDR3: CASSALAGSSYNEQFF; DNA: TGTGCCAGCAGTGCCCTAGCGGGGAGCTCCTACAATGAGCAGTTCTTC
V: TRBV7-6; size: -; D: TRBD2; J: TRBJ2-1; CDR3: CASSLAFGVTLAGDPSYNEQFF; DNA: TGTGCCAGCAGCCTAGCCTTTGGGGTGACGCTAGCGGGGGACCCCTCCTACAATGAGCAGTTCTTC
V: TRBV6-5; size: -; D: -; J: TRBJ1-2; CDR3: CASSYLRGSNYGYTF; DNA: TGTGCCAGCAGTTACTTGAGGGGGTCGAACTATGGCTACACCTTC
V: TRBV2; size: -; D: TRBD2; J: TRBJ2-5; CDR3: CASRVAGTQETQYF; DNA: TGTGCCAGCAGAGTAGCGGGGACGCAAGAGACCCAGTACTTC
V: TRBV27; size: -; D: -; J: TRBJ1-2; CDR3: CASSPTAAYGYTF; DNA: TGTGCCAGCAGCCCTACAGCTGCCTATGGCTACACCTTC
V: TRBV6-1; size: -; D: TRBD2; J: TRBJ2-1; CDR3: CASSERGGAYNEQFF; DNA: TGTGCCAGCAGTGAAAGGGGAGGGGCCTACAATGAGCAGTTCTTC
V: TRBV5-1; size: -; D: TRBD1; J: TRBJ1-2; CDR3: CASSSFPRDRETGYGYTF; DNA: TGCGCCAGCAGCTCCTTCCCTCGGGACAGGGAAACTGGCTATGGCTACACCTTC
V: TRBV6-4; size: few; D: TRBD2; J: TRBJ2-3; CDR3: CASSQTSGSTDTQYF; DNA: TGTGCCAGCAGTCAGACTAGCGGTAGCACAGATACGCAGTATTTT
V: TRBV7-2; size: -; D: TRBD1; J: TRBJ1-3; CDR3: CASSPGGGNTIYF; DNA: TGTGCCAGCAGCCCAGGGGGCGGAAACACCATATATTTT
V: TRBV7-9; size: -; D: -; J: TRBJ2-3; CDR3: CASSPAPDTQYF; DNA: TGTGCCAGCAGCCCCGCCCCAGATACGCAGTATTTT
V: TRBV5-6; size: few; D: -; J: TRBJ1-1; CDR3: CASRSSWLNTEAFF; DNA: TGTGCCAGCAGGTCGAGTTGGTTGAACACTGAAGCTTTCTTT
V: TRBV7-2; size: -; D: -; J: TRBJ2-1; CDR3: CASSFGLSNEQFF; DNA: TGTGCCAGCAGCTTTGGTCTATCTAATGAGCAGTTCTTC
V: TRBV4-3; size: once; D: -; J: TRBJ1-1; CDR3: CASSQGDTLDTEAFF; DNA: TGCGCCAGCAGCCAAGGGGACACTCTAGACACTGAAGCTTTCTTT
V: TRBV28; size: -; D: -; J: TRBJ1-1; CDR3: CASSLVGGMNTEAFF; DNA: TGTGCCAGCAGTTTGGTGGGGGGAATGAACACTGAAGCTTTCTTT
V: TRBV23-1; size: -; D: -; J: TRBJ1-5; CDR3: CASSQSCQPQHF; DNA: TGCGCCAGCAGTCAATCGTGTCAGCCCCAGCATTTT
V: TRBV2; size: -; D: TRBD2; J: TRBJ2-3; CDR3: CASSEGILGLARDTQYF; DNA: TGTGCCAGCAGTGAGGGAATTCTAGGACTAGCGAGAGATACGCAGTATTTT
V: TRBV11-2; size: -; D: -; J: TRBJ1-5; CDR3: CASSPNSNQPQHF; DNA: TGTGCCAGCAGCCCCAATAGCAATCAGCCCCAGCATTTT
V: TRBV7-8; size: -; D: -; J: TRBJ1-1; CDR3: CASSLALRGPLRAEAFF; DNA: TGTGCCAGCAGCTTAGCGCTAAGGGGACCCTTGAGGGCTGAAGCTTTCTTT
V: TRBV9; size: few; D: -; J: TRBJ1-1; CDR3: CASSEGDRYTEAFF; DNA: TGTGCCAGCAGCGAGGGAGACAGGTACACTGAAGCTTTCTTT
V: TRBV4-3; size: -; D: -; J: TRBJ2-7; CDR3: CASSQGEAAVYEQYF; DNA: TGCGCCAGCAGCCAAGGCGAGGCAGCCGTCTACGAGCAGTACTTC
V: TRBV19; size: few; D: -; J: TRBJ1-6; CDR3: CASTENLLNSPLHF; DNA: TGTGCCAGCACAGAGAACTTACTTAATTCACCCCTCCACTTT
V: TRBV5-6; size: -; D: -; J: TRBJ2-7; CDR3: CASSLSDPSYEQYF; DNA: TGTGCCAGCAGCTTGTCCGATCCTTCCTACGAGCAGTACTTC
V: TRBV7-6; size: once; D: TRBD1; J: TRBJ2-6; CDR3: CASSLATGGSGANVLTF; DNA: TGTGCCAGCAGCTTAGCAACAGGGGGCTCTGGGGCCAACGTCCTGACTTTC
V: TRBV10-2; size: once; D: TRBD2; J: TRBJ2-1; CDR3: CASSELVAGGDSSYNEQFF; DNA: TGCGCCAGCAGTGAGTTGGTAGCGGGGGGGGATAGCTCCTACAATGAGCAGTTCTTC
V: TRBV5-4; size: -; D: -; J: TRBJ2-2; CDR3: CASSWDTTNTGELFF; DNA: TGTGCCAGCAGTTGGGACACAACGAACACCGGGGAGCTGTTTTTT
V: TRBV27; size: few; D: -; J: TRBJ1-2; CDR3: CASKTFSTGPSYGYTF; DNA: TGTGCCAGCAAAACTTTTAGTACAGGACCATCCTATGGCTACACCTTC
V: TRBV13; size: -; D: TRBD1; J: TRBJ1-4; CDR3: CASSLTGQREKLFF; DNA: TGTGCCAGCAGCCTAACGGGACAGCGAGAAAAACTGTTTTTT
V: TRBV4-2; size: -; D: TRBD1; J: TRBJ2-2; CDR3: CASSGDSAPPGELFF; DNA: TGTGCCAGCAGCGGGGACAGTGCCCCCCCCGGGGAGCTGTTTTTT
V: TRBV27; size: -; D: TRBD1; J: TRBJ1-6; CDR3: CASSLLQGGSPLHF; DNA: TGTGCCAGCAGTTTACTCCAGGGGGGGTCACCCCTCCACTTT
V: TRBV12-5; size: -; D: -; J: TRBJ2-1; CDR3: CASGLVAMGHYNEQFF; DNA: TGTGCTAGTGGTTTGGTAGCGATGGGGCACTACAATGAGCAGTTCTTC
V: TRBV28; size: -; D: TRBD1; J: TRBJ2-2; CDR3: CASSSLWTGSNTGELFF; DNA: TGTGCCAGCAGTTCCCTTTGGACAGGGAGTAACACCGGGGAGCTGTTTTTT
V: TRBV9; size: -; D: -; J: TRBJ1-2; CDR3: CASSEQGSYGYTF; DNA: TGTGCCAGCAGCGAGCAGGGGAGCTATGGCTACACCTTC
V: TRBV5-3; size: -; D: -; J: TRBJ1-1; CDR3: CASSQEGDTEAFF; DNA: TGCGCCAGCAGCCAAGAAGGTGACACTGAAGCTTTCTTT
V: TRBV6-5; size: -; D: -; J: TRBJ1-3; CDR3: CASSYQGTNTIYF; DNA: TGTGCCAGCAGTTACCAGGGTACCAACACCATATATTTT